This paragraph reports one T cell receptor (beta chain). Antigen specificity is unknown. Sequencing was performed with immunoSEQ multiplex PCR; in TCRdb, only in-frame clones are kept and a portion is missing. The table includes over a million clones, approximately 70% detected once. The CDR3 sequence is 15 residues long. The source of the sample is a study of shared clonotypes between healthy human individuals. Study results and caveats: Non-shared clonotypes displayed generation probabilities falling below those of clonotypes present in all four donors.

This rearrangement joins TRBV21-1 to TRBJ1-6. TRBV21-1 is a pseudogene locus. Sample: memory CD4+ T cells sorted from blood. Subset here: CD45RA-negative fraction. The sequence derives from a man aged 18 to 30 in good health. CDR3 DNA: TGTGCCAGCGCCCCGGGGCGACGGTATGGTTCACCCCTCCACTTT. Amino acid sequence: CASAPGRRYGSPLHF.